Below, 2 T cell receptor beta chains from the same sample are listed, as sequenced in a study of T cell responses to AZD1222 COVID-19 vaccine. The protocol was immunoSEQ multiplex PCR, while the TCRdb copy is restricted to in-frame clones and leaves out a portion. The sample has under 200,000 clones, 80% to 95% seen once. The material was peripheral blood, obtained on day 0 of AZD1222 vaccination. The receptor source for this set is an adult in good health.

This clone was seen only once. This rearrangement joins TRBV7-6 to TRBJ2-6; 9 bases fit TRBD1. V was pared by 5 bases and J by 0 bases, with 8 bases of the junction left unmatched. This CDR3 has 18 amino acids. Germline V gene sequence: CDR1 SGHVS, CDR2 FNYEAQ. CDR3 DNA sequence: TGTGCCAGCAGCCCATGGGGGACAGGGAACTCTGGGGCCAACGTCCTGACTTTC. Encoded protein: CASSPWGTGNSGANVLTF.

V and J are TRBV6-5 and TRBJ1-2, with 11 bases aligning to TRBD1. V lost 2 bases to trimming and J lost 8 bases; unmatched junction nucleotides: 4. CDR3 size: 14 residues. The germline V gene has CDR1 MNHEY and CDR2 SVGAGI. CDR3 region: CASSYGQGAGGYTF. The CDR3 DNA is TGTGCCAGCAGTTACGGACAGGGGGCGGGAGGCTACACCTTC.